The 25 T cell receptor beta chains below come from one sample, sequenced in a study of tumor and adjacent non-tumor tissue in lung cancer. A modified ARM-PCR protocol with three rounds of nested PCR amplified TCRbeta. MiXCR was run by TCRdb on the multiplex PCR reads, yielding one entry per CDR3 protein. The sample holds tens of thousands of distinct CDR3 sequences; roughly 80% are singletons and the top ten take 10% to 15%. No cell sorting was done before RNA was extracted from the tissue. Sequencing was carried out using lung tumor tissue. Receptor source: a woman aged 45-65 years with non-small cell lung cancer.

For this clonotype: A read error may account for a junction end that differs from germline. The rearrangement joins TRBV20-1 to TRBJ2-2; weak D call: TRBD2 (5 bases). There are 14 residues in the CDR3. Germline V gene lookup returns CDR1 DFQATT and CDR2 SNEGSKA (reference sequence). CDR3 loop: CSAIIPLNTGELFF. In nucleotides, the CDR3 is TGCAGTGCTATTATCCCACTGAACACCGGGGAGCTCTTTTTT.

With regard to this clonotype: The junction shows a germline mismatch at one end, possibly a read error. CDR3 DNA sequence: TGTGCCAGCTGCCACTGTGACAGCTCCTACGAGGAGTACTTC. Amino acids: CASCHCDSSYEEYF. The rearrangement joins TRBV11-1 to TRBJ2-7; weak D call: TRBD1 (5 bases). This CDR3 region has 14 residues. Germline CDR1 is SGHAT and CDR2 is FQDESV (reference sequence). The full variable domain, with the rest looked up from reference TRBV11-1 and TRBJ2-7, is EAEVAQSPRYKITEKSQAVAFWCDPISGHATLYWYRQILGQGPELLVQFQDESVVDDSQLPKDRFSAERLKGVDSTLKIQPAELGDSAMYLCASCHCDSSYEEYFGPGTRLTVT.

This clonotype has just a few counts. One end of the junction does not line up with germline, which may come from a read error. The rearrangement uses TRBV4-1 and TRBJ1-5, with unresolved D. This CDR3 comprises 15 residues. The germline V gene has CDR1 MGHRA and CDR2 YSYEKL. The CDR3: CTSSPGDGPGQPQHF. CDR3 DNA: TGCACCAGCAGCCCCGGGGATGGTCCTGGTCAGCCCCAGCATTTT.

Details on this clonotype: Because the CDR3 is missing its conserved closing phenylalanine or tryptophan, this is likely a read error. The genes are TRBV4-1 and TRBJ1-1; D remains ambiguous. CDR1 MGHRA and CDR2 YSYEKL come from the germline V gene. The CDR3 has 16 amino acids. V lost 2 bases and J lost 1, with 14 bases in between. CDR3 DNA: TGCGCCAGCAGCCAAAATCTCTACTGTGGGAACACTGAAGCTTTCTCT. It codes for CASSQNLYCGNTEAFS.

This clonotype was detected a few times. The gene calls are TRBV5-1 and TRBJ2-2; tentative D call: TRBD2 (6 bases). Germline lookup yields CDR1 SGHRS and CDR2 YFSETQ. The V gene lost 5 bases and the J gene lost 5 bases, with 10 bases spanning the gap. This CDR3 comprises 13 residues. This CDR3 is CASSSGGTGELFF. The CDR3 DNA follows: TGCGCCAGCAGTTCCGGGGGAACCGGGGAGCTGTTTTTT. Supplemented by reference TRBV5-1 and TRBJ2-2, the full variable domain reads KAGVTQTPRYLIKTRGQQVTLSCSPISGHRSVSWYQQTPGQGLQFLFEYFSETQRNKGNFPGRFSGRQFSNSRSEMNVSTLELGDSALYLCASSSGGTGELFFGEGSRLTVL.

As concerns this clonotype: An end of the junction differs from the germline gene, which may be a read error. The chain carries TRBV11-2 and TRBJ2-5, with TRBD1 matching 10 bases. Germline CDR1 and CDR2: SGHAT and FQNNGV. The length of the CDR3 is 13 residues. The CDR3 DNA reads as TGTGCCAGGAGCCGTGACAGGGGGCAGACCCAGTATTTC. Its translation is CARSRDRGQTQYF.

Comments on this clonotype: One end of the junction does not line up with germline, which may come from a read error. The chain has TRBV11-1 and TRBJ2-4, with 9 bases aligning to TRBD2. This CDR3 has 17 residues. Germline V gene sequence: CDR1 SGHAT, CDR2 FQDESV (reference sequence). The CDR3 protein is CASSYGVAGVAKIIQYF. DNA of the CDR3: TGTGCCAGCAGCTATGGAGTAGCGGGAGTAGCCAAAATCATTCAGTATTTC.

This clonotype appeared once. A read error may account for a junction end that differs from germline. The chain joins TRBV4-1 to TRBJ1-5, with a possible D match to TRBD1 (5 bases). The CDR3 is made up of 15 amino acids. Germline V gives CDR1 MGHRA, CDR2 YSYEKL. This CDR3 is CARSPGGGPDQPQHF. CDR3 sequence (DNA): TGCGCCAGGAGCCCCGGGGGTGGTCCTGATCAGCCCCAGCATTTT.

Comments on this clonotype: A junction end diverges from the germline sequence, so it may reflect a read error. This chain links TRBV12-3 or TRBV12-4 with TRBJ2-7; 8 nucleotides match TRBD2. CDR3 length: 12 amino acids. CDR3 DNA: TGTGCCAGCGGGACTAGTTGGTACAAGCATCACTTC. It yields the protein CASGTSWYKHHF.

About this clonotype: One junction end does not reproduce the germline sequence, and a read error may be involved. This rearrangement joins TRBV20-1 to TRBJ2-3; D possibly corresponds to TRBD2 (5 bases). This CDR3 has 14 amino acids. From germline, CDR1 is DFQATT and CDR2 SNEGSKA (reference sequence). This CDR3 reads CSARIQTNTDTQYF. The CDR3 bases are TGCAGCGCTAGAATTCAGACTAACACAGATACGCAGTATTTT.

In this sample, this clonotype turned up a few times. No conserved phenylalanine or tryptophan ends this CDR3, so it is likely a read error. It is unclear where the CDR3 begins or ends on the DNA, so no DNA is shown, and the CDR3 is as TCRdb lists it. The chain uses TRBV11-2 and TRBJ2-1; TRBD2 is the table's D call, not checked against the DNA. CDR1 SGHAT and CDR2 FQNNGV come from the germline V gene. The CDR3 is 15 residues long, counting both termini. This chain's CDR3 is CASIFIAGGDNEQIL.

This rearrangement joins TRBV29-1 to TRBJ2-7; a possible D gene is TRBD2 (5 bases). CDR1 is SQVTM and CDR2 is ANQGSEA in the germline V gene. The CDR3 consists of 13 residues. V was shortened by 3 bases and J by 4 bases, with 13 bases between the two germline ends. This CDR3 is CSVDIGRDYEQYF. Written as DNA, the CDR3 is TGCAGCGTTGATATCGGCCGGGATTACGAGCAGTACTTC.

With respect to this clonotype: Since the CDR3 does not end with the conserved phenylalanine or tryptophan, this likely comes from a read error. The rearrangement links TRBV4-1 to TRBJ2-7; unclear D gene. The CDR3 spans 13 residues. With 0 bases removed from V and 10 bases from J, the gap between germline ends came to 13 bases. Looked up from germline, CDR1 is MGHRA and CDR2 is YSYEKL. The CDR3 DNA reads as TGCGCCAGCAGCCAAGAAAGGGTTGAAAAACAGTACTAC. It encodes CASSQERVEKQYY.

This chain links TRBV14 with TRBJ1-2, with a possible D match to TRBD1 (5 bases). This CDR3 is built from 14 residues. Germline V CDR1 and CDR2: SGHDN, FVKESK. This CDR3 reads CDSSQDGGPEGYTF. The CDR3 nucleotides are TGTGATAGCAGCCAAGATGGGGGACCAGAGGGCTACACCTTC.

In the case of this clonotype: This likely comes from a read error, as the CDR3 has no conserved phenylalanine or tryptophan at its end. The DNA is omitted, as the CDR3 cannot be located on it reliably, and the CDR3 follows TCRdb's listing. The chain employs TRBV11-2 and TRBJ1-2. The CDR3 spans 14 residues, counting both ends. CDR1 SGHAT and CDR2 FQNNGV come from the germline V gene. The CDR3: CASSFTRTSYGYIS.

Only one count was recorded for this clonotype. The junction shows a germline mismatch at one end, possibly a read error. This chain joins TRBV20-1 and TRBJ2-7; D is tentatively TRBD1 or TRBD2 (5 bases each). Germline V gene sequence: CDR1 DFQATT, CDR2 SNEGSKA (reference sequence). The CDR3 is 11 amino acids. The CDR3 region has the DNA TGCAGTACTAGGACAATTGGCGAGCAGTATTTC. It encodes CSTRTIGEQYF.

In the case of this clonotype: At one end the junction does not follow the germline gene, possibly because of a read error. V is TRBV5-4 and J is TRBJ2-1; 9 nucleotides agree with TRBD2. This CDR3 region has 17 residues. Germline assignment: CDR1 SGHNT and CDR2 YYREEE (reference sequence). The CDR3 reads CVSSLLAGGGLGYEQFF. DNA of the CDR3: TGTGTCAGCAGCCTTTTGGCGGGAGGGGGGCTGGGATATGAGCAGTTCTTC.

As concerns this clonotype: Sequence at one end of the junction differs from germline and may be a read error. This CDR3 is CASGLALAGDTQYF. The CDR3 DNA sequence: TGTGCCAGCGGCCTCGCTCTAGCGGGTGATACGCAATATTTT. The rearrangement joins TRBV4-2 to TRBJ2-3; TRBD2 aligns across 8 bases. The CDR3 contains 14 residues. Germline-derived CDR1 and CDR2 are LGHNA and YNFKEQ.

Comments on this clonotype: A junction boundary mismatches the germline segment, possibly from a read error. The rearrangement uses TRBV11-2 and TRBJ2-1, with D possibly matching TRBD2 (5 bases). The CDR3 is made up of 15 amino acids. Per germline, CDR1 SGHAT and CDR2 FQNNGV. CDR3 region: CASSVIARGDNEQFF. In DNA, the CDR3 is TGTGCCAGCAGCGTTATAGCGAGAGGAGACAATGAACAGTTCTTC. The full variable domain, its missing parts supplied by reference TRBV11-2 and TRBJ2-1, is EAGVAQSPRYKIIEKRQSVAFWCNPISGHATLYWYQQILGQGPKLLIQFQNNGVVDDSQLPKDRFSAERLKGVDSTLKIQPAKLEDSAVYLCASSVIARGDNEQFFGPGTRLTVL.

By frequency in the sample, this clonotype is large (0.1 to 1%). The V call is TRBV11-1, the J call TRBJ2-1; D is uncertain. The length of the CDR3 is 13 residues. V was cut by 2 bases and J by 8 bases, with 10 bases left in between. Germline assignment: CDR1 SGHAT and CDR2 FQDESV (reference sequence). The CDR3 is CASSLPPLDEQFF. DNA of the CDR3: TGTGCCAGCAGCTTACCTCCGCTGGATGAGCAGTTCTTC.

As to this clonotype: The junction departs from the called germline gene at one end, perhaps through a read error. The genes are TRBV20-1 and TRBJ2-1; either TRBD1 or TRBD2 may supply D (6 bases each). The CDR3 runs to 14 residues. Germline CDR1 and CDR2: DFQATT and SNEGSKA (reference sequence). CDR3 protein: CSASFRGGYNEQFF. The CDR3 bases are TGTAGTGCTAGTTTCAGGGGAGGCTACAATGAGCAGTTCTTC.

Comments on this clonotype: A read error may account for a junction end that differs from germline. The chain links TRBV6-5 to TRBJ1-6; 9 bases line up with TRBD1. Germline-derived CDR1 and CDR2 are MNHEY and SVGAGI. This CDR3 has 14 residues. CDR3 sequence (DNA): TGTCCCAGCAGACTACAGGGGGCCAGTTCACCCCTCCATTTT. Translating gives CPSRLQGASSPLHF.

On this clonotype: One end of the junction varies from germline; a read error may be responsible. The chain has TRBV29-1 and TRBJ2-5, with D perhaps matching TRBD1 (5 bases). CDR1 and CDR2 from the germline V gene are SQVTM and ANQGSEA. The CDR3 runs to 14 residues. This CDR3 reads CRVVGASLGETQYF. CDR3 coding DNA: TGTAGAGTTGTTGGGGCCTCTTTAGGTGAGACCCAGTACTTC.

Note on this clonotype: At one of its ends the junction is not consistent with the germline gene, which may arise from a read error. The chain uses TRBV11-2 and TRBJ2-1; possible D gene TRBD1, 6 bases. Germline V gene sequence: CDR1 SGHAT, CDR2 FQNNGV. The CDR3 has 15 amino acids. The CDR3 protein is CASSLESGQHNEQFF. CDR3 nucleotides: TGTGCCAGCAGCCTAGAGTCGGGACAACACAATGAGCAGTTCTTC.

This clonotype was detected once. No conserved phenylalanine or tryptophan is present at the end of the CDR3, so a read error is the likely explanation. The chain is built from TRBV6-2 or TRBV6-3 and TRBJ2-5, with a weak D call TRBD2 (6 bases). The CDR3 contains 17 residues. Germline-derived CDR1 and CDR2 are MNHEY and SVGEGT. With 6 bases removed from V and 2 bases from J, the gap between germline ends came to 22 bases. In DNA form, the CDR3 reads TGTGCCAGCAGCTATAGCGGAGACACCAAGTATCAAGAGACCCAGTACTAC. This gives the protein CASSYSGDTKYQETQYY.